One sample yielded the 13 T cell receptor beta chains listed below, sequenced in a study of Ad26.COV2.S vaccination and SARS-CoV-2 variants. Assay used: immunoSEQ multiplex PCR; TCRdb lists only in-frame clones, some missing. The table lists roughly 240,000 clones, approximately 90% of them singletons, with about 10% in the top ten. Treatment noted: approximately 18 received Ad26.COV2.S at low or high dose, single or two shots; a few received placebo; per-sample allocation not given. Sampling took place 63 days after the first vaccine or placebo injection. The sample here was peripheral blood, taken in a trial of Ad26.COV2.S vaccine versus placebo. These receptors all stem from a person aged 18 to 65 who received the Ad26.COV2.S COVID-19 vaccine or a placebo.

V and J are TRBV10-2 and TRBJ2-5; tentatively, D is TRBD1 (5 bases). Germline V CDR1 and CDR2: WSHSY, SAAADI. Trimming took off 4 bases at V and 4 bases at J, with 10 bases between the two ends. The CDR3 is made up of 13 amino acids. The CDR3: CASSATGTETQYF. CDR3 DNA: TGCGCCAGCAGTGCCACAGGCACAGAGACCCAGTACTTC.

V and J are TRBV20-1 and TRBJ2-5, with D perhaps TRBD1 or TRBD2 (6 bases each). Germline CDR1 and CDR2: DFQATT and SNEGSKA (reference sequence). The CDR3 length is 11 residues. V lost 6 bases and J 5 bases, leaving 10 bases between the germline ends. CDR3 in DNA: TGCAGTGCCCGGAGGGGGGAGACCCAGTACTTC. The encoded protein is CSARRGETQYF.

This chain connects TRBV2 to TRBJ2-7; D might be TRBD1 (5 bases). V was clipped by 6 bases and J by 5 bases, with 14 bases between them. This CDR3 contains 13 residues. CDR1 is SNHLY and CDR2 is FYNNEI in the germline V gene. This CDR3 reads CASRLHRSNEQYF. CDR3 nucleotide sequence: TGTGCCAGCAGGTTACACAGGTCTAACGAGCAGTACTTC.

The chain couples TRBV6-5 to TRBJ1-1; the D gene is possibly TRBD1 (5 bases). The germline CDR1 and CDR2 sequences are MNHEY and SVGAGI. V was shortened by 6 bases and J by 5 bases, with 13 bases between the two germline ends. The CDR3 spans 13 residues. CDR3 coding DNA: TGTGCCAGCAGAACGGGACTGGGGACTGAAGCTTTCTTT. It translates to CASRTGLGTEAFF.

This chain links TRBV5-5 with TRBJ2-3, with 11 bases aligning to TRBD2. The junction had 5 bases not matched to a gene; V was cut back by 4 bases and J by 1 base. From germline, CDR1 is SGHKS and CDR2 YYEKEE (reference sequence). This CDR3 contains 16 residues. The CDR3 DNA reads TGTGCCAGCAGCGAAGTACTAGCGGGGGGCACAGATACGCAGTATTTT. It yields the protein CASSEVLAGGTDTQYF.

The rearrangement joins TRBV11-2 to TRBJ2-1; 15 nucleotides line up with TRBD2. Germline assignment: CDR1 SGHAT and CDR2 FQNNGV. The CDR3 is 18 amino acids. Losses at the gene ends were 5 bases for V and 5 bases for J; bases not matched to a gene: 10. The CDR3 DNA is TGTGCCAGCAGCGACGGACTAGCGGGGGGGCTGGGAGACAATGAGCAGTTCTTC. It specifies CASSDGLAGGLGDNEQFF. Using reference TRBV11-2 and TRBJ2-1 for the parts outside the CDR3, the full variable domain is EAGVAQSPRYKIIEKRQSVAFWCNPISGHATLYWYQQILGQGPKLLIQFQNNGVVDDSQLPKDRFSAERLKGVDSTLKIQPAKLEDSAVYLCASSDGLAGGLGDNEQFFGPGTRLTVL.

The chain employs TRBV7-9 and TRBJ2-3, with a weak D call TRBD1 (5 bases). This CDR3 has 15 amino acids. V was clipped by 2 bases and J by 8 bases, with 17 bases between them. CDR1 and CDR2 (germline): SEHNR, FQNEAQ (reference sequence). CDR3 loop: CASSLKGAGSGTQYF. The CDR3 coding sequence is TGTGCCAGCAGCTTAAAGGGCGCAGGGTCCGGTACGCAGTATTTT.

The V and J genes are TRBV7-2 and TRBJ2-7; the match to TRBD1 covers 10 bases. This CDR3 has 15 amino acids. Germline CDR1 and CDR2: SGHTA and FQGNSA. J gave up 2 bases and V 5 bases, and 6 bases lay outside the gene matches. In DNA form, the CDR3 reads TGTGCCAGCAGCCCGGGGACAGGGGTCCCCTACGAGCAGTACTTC. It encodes CASSPGTGVPYEQYF. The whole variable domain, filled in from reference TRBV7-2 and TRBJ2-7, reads GAGVSQSPSNKVTEKGKDVELRCDPISGHTALYWYRQSLGQGLEFLIYFQGNSAPDKSGLPSDRFSAERTGGSVSTLTIQRTQQEDSAVYLCASSPGTGVPYEQYFGPGTRLTVT.

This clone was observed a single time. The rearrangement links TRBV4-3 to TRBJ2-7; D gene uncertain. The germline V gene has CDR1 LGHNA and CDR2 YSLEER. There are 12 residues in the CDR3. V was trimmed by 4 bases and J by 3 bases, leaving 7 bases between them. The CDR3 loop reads CASSPGGYEQYF. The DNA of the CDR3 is TGCGCCAGCAGCCCCGGCGGCTACGAGCAGTACTTC.

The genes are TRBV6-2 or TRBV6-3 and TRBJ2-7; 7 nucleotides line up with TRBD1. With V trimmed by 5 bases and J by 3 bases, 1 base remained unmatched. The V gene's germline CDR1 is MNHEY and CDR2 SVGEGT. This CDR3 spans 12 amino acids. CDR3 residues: CASSRDSYEQYF. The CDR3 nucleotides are TGTGCCAGCAGTCGGGACAGCTACGAGCAGTACTTC.

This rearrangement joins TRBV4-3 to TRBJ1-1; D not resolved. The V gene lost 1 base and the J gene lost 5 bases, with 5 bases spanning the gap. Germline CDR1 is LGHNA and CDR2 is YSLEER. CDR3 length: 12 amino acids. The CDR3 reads CASSQGFTEAFF. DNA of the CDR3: TGCGCCAGCAGCCAAGGGTTTACTGAAGCTTTCTTT.

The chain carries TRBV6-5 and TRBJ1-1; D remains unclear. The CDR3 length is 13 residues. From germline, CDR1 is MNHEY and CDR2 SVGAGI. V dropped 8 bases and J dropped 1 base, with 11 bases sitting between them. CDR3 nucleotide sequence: TGTGCCAGCCAGATGGCACCGAACACTGAAGCTTTCTTT. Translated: CASQMAPNTEAFF.

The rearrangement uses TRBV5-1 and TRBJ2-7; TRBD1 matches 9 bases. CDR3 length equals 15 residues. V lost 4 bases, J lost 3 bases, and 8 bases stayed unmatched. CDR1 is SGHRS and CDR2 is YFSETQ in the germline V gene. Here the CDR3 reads CASSRPGQGVYEQYF. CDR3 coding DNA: TGCGCCAGCAGCAGACCGGGACAGGGTGTCTACGAGCAGTACTTC.